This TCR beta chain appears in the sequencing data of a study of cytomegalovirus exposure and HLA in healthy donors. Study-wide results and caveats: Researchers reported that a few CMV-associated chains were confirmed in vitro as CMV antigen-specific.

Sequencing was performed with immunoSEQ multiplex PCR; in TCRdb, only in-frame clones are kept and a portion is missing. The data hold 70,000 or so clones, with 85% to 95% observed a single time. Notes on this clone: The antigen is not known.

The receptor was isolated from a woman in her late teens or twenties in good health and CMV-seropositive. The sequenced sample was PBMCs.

CDR3 amino acids: CASSEWGTTEETQYF. Here the CDR3 DNA reads TGTGCCAGCAGTGAATGGGGCACCACCGAAGAGACCCAGTACTTC. The chain has TRBV2 and TRBJ2-5; D is perhaps TRBD1 (5 bases). CDR1 is SNHLY, CDR2 FYNNEI, per germline. V was shortened by 2 bases and J by 3 bases, with 13 bases between the two germline ends. This CDR3 has 15 residues.